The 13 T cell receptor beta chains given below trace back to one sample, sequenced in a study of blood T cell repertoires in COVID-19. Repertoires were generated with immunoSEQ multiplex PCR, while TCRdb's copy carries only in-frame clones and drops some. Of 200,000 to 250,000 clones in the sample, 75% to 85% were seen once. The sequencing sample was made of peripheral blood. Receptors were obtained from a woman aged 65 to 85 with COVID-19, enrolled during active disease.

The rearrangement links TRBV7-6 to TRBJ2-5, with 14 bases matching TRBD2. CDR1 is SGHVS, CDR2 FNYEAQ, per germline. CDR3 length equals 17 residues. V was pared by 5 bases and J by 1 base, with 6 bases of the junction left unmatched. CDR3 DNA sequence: TGTGCCAGCAGCCCGACAGGACTAGCGGGAGGCCAAGAGACCCAGTACTTC. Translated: CASSPTGLAGGQETQYF. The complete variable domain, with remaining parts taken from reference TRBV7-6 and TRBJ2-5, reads GAGVSQSPRYKVTKRGQDVALRCDPISGHVSLYWYRQALGQGPEFLTYFNYEAQQDKSGLPNDRFSAERPEGSISTLTIQRTEQRDSAMYRCASSPTGLAGGQETQYFGPGTRLLVL.

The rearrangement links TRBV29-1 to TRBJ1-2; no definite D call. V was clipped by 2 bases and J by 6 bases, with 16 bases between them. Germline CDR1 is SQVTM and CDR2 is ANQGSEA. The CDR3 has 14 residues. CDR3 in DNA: TGCAGCGTTGAACCGAGTTCTATGGAGAATGGCTACACCTTC. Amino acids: CSVEPSSMENGYTF.

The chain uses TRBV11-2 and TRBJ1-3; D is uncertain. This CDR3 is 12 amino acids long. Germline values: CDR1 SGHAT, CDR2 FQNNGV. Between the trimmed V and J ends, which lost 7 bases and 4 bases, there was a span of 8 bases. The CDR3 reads CASTPLGNTIYF. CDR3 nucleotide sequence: TGTGCCAGCACCCCCCTAGGAAACACCATATATTTT.

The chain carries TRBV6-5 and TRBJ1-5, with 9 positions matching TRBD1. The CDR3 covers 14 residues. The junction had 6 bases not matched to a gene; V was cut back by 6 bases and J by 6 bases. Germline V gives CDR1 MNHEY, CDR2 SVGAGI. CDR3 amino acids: CASRETGGGQPQHF. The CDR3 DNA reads TGTGCCAGCAGAGAGACAGGGGGAGGTCAGCCCCAGCATTTT.

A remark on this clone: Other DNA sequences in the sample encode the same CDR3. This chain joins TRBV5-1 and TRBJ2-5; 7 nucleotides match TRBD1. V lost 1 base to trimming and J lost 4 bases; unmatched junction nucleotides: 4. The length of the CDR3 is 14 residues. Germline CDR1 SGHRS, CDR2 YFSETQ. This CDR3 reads CASSLTAGGETQYF. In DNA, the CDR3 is TGCGCCAGCAGCTTGACTGCAGGGGGAGAGACCCAGTACTTC.

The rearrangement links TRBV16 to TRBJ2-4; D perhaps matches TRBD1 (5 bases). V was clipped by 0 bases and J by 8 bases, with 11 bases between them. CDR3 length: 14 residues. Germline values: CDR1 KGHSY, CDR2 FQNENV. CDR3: CASSQSRGSYIQYF. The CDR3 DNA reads TGTGCCAGCAGCCAATCTAGGGGCTCCTACATTCAGTACTTC.

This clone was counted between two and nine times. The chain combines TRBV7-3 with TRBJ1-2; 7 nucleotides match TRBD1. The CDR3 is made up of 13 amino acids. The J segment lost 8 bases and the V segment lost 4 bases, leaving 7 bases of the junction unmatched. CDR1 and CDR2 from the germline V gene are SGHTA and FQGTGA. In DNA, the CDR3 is TGTGCCAGCAGCTGGACAGGTTCAGCGGGCTACACCTTC. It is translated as CASSWTGSAGYTF.

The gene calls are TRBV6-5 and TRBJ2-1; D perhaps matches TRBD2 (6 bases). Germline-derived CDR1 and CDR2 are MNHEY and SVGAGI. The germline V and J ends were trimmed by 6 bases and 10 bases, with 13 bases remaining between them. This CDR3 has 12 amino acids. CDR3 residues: CASRLVRGEQFF. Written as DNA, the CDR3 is TGTGCCAGCAGATTGGTCCGGGGGGAGCAGTTCTTC.

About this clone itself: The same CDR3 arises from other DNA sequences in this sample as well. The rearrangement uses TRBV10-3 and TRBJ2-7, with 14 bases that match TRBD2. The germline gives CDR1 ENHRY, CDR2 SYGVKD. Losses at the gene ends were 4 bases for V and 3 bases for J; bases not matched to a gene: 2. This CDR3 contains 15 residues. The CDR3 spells CAISAGTSGSYEQYF. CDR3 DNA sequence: TGTGCCATCAGTGCTGGGACTAGCGGGAGCTACGAGCAGTACTTC.

The CDR3 DNA reads TGTGCCAGCAGCCGGGACAGGGTGGACACTGAAGCTTTCTTT. Translation gives CASSRDRVDTEAFF. The chain recombines TRBV7-3 with TRBJ1-1; 9 bases map to TRBD1. V shed 5 bases and J 3 bases; nucleotides not matched to a gene: 4. The germline V gene encodes CDR1 SGHTA and CDR2 FQGTGA. This CDR3 spans 14 amino acids.

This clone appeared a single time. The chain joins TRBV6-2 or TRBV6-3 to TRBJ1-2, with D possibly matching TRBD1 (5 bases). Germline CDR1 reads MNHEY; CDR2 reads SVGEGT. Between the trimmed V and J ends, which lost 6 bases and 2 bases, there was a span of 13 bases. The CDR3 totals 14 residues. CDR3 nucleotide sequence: TGTGCCAGCAGCGAGCACCGGGGGAACTATGGCTACACCTTC. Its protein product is CASSEHRGNYGYTF.

The CDR3: CASSLILPDRVWDEQYF. The CDR3 coding sequence is TGTGCCAGCAGTTTAATACTCCCGGACAGGGTGTGGGACGAGCAGTACTTC. This rearrangement joins TRBV27 to TRBJ2-7, with 8 bases fitting TRBD1. This CDR3 is built from 17 residues. The ends lost 2 bases at V and 5 bases at J; junction bases unmatched: 14. Germline CDR1 is MNHEY and CDR2 is SMNVEV (reference sequence).

The CDR3 spells CASKPSGGGDTQYF. The CDR3 DNA sequence: TGTGCCAGCAAACCTAGCGGGGGAGGAGATACGCAGTATTTT. The rearrangement joins TRBV6-5 to TRBJ2-3; 10 nucleotides agree with TRBD2. Looked up from germline, CDR1 is MNHEY and CDR2 is SVGAGI. The CDR3 loop spans 14 amino acids. V was pared by 7 bases and J by 5 bases, with 6 bases of the junction left unmatched.